This T cell receptor beta chain was captured by sequencing in a study of CD4 T cells in lung cancer (dated by TCRdb to between 2019 and 2020). A note on the overall study: To find responses to candidate mutation-encoded neoepitopes, the study screened blood T cells from NSCLC patients and isolated neoantigen-specific CD4+ T-cell clones and TCRs. Four patients undergoing curative-intent resections for stage I-III non-small cell lung cancer provided the tumor and non-adjacent lung tissue. Aged 60 to 69 when blood was donated, the resected patients, most of whom were former smokers, had either lung adenocarcinoma or squamous cell carcinoma. Treatments the patients had received before donating blood included platinum chemotherapy, and some of the patients were given nivolumab or pembrolizumab. The frequency of neoantigen-specific clonotypes in tumor resections, non-adjacent lung and cultured T-cell products was tracked by TCRB deep sequencing.

The germline V gene (reference sequence) sets CDR1 to MNHEY and CDR2 to SMNVEV. V trim: 11 bases; J trim: 0 bases; unmatched bases: 7. From the cysteine up to the phenylalanine, the CDR3 has a length of 15 residues. Left in the record is the CDR3 DNA by itself, 45 bases read in frame from the first base. The library was generated by the immunoSEQ multiplex PCR assay. Qiagen DNeasy or QIAamp micro DNA kits were used to isolate DNA, and the Adaptive Biotechnology human TCRB sequencing kit was used to sequence TCRB. TCRB libraries were sequenced on an Illumina MiSeq. Under the source paper's analysis protocol: TCRB sequence data were analyzed with the kit provider's software, and tumor enrichment of clonotype templates was tested with Fisher's exact test. TCRdb stores this immuneACCESS table with in-frame sequences only. Part of the clones is absent; in the studies checked, under half of the shortfall reflects unresolved V genes, and no reason is known for the rest. V and J calls and clone size come straight from that table; D and trimming were deduced from the DNA. The sample yields under 6,000 clones; around 70% were counted once. Approximately 16% of the sample is taken by the ten largest.

Results the study describes overall, beyond this receptor: Some responses derived from blood might reflect in vitro priming of naive T cells or cross-reactivity instead of memory responses to the cancer.

In regard to this clone: The antigen this receptor binds is unknown. No quality values exist for individual bases; no much larger clone is one base distant.

The specimen was lung tumor tissue. The sequence links TRBV27 to TRBJ2-6; 7 central bases correspond to TRBD1. The receptor comes from a man aged 55 to 70 with non-small cell lung cancer. The CDR3 reads as follows: CAARDSGSGANVLTF. In nucleotides, the sequence is TGTGCCGCACGGGACAGCGGCTCTGGGGCCAACGTCCTGACTTTC.